The 2 T cell receptor beta chains in this list originate from one sample, sequenced in a study of T cell changes during pregnancy in multiple sclerosis. Sequencing used immunoSEQ multiplex PCR; TCRdb keeps in-frame clones, though not all of them. The sample lists roughly 49,000 clones; nearly 95% were seen once. The sequencing here drew on peripheral blood, taken after pregnancy. The receptors originated from a female donor with multiple sclerosis, enrolled in a pregnancy study.

The chain recombines TRBV11-3 with TRBJ1-1, with D perhaps matching TRBD1 (5 bases). Germline CDR1 SGHNT, CDR2 YENEEA. The length of the CDR3 is 14 residues. V shed 3 bases and J shed 0 bases, with 8 bases lying between them. CDR3 DNA: TGTGCCAGCAGCTTGCAGGGCATGAACACTGAAGCTTTCTTT. Its translation: CASSLQGMNTEAFF.

CDR3 in amino acids: CASGLTGSYEQYF. For the CDR3, the DNA is TGTGCTAGTGGTTTGACAGGGTCCTACGAGCAGTACTTC. The chain joins TRBV12-5 to TRBJ2-7; possible D gene TRBD1, 6 bases. The CDR3 covers 13 residues. The V and J ends lost 2 bases and 1 base respectively, with 6 bases between them. Germline CDR1 and CDR2: LGHNT and FRNRAP.